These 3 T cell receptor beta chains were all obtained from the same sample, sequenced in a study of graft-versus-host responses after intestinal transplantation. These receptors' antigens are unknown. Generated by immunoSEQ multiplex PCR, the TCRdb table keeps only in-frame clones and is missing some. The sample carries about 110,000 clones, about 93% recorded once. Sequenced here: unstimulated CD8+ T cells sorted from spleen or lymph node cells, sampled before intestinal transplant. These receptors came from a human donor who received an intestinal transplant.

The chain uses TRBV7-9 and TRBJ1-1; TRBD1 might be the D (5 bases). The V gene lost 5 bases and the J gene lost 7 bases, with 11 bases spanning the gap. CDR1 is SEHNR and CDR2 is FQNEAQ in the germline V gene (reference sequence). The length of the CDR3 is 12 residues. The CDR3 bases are TGTGCCAGCAGCGCGGGGCCTGGTGAAGCTTTCTTT. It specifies CASSAGPGEAFF. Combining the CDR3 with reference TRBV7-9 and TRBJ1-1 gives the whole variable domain DTGVSQNPRHKITKRGQNVTFRCDPISEHNRLYWYRQTLGQGPEFLTYFQNEAQLEKSRLLSDRFSAERPKGSFSTLEIQRTEQGDSAMYLCASSAGPGEAFFGQGTRLTVV.

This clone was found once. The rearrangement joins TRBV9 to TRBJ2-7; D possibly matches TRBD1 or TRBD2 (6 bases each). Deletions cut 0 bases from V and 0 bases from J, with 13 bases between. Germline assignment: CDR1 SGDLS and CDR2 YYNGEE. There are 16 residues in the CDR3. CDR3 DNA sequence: TGTGCCAGCAGCGTAGGTGGGGGGCTTACCTCCTACGAGCAGTACTTC. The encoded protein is CASSVGGGLTSYEQYF.

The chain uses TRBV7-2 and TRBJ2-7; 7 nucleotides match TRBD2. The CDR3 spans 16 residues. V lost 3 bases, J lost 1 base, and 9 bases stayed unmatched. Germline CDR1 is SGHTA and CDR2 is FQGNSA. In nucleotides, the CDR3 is TGTGCCAGCAGCTTCGAGCCGTGGGACTATTCCTACGAGCAGTACTTC. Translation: CASSFEPWDYSYEQYF. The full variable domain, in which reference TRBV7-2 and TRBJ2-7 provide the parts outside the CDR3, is GAGVSQSPSNKVTEKGKDVELRCDPISGHTALYWYRQSLGQGLEFLIYFQGNSAPDKSGLPSDRFSAERTGGSVSTLTIQRTQQEDSAVYLCASSFEPWDYSYEQYFGPGTRLTVT.